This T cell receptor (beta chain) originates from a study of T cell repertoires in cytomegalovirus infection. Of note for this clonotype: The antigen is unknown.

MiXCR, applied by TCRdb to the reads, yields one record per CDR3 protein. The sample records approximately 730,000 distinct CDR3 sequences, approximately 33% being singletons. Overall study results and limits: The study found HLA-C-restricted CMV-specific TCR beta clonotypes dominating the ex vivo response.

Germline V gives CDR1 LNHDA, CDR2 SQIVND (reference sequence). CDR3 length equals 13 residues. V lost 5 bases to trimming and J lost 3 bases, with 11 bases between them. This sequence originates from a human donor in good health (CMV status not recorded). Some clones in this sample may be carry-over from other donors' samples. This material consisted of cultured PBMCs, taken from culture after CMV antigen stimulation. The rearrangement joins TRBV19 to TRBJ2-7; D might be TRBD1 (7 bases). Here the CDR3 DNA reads TGTGCCAGTAGTGCGGGACAGAACTACGAGCAGTACTTC. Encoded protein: CASSAGQNYEQYF.